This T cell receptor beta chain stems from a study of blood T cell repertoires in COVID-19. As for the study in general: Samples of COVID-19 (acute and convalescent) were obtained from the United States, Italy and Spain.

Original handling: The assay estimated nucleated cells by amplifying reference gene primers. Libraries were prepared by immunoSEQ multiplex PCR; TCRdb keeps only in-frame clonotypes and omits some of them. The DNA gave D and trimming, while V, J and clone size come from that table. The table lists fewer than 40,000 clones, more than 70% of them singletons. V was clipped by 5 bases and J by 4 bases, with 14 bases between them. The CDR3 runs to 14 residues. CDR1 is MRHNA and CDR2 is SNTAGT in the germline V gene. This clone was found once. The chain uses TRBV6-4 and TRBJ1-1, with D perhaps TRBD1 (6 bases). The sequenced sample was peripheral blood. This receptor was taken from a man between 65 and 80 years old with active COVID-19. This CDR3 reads CASSQDSYGTEAFF. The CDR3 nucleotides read TGTGCCAGCAGTCAGGACAGTTACGGCACTGAAGCTTTCTTT.